This is a list of T cell receptor beta chains from one sample in a study of T cells in Graves' hyperthyroidism and ophthalmopathy. TCRdb ran MiXCR on the multiplex PCR reads and lists one entry per CDR3 protein. The repertoire holds some 150,000 distinct CDR3 sequences, with around 20% as singletons. The specimen sequenced was blood. The receptor source for this set is a woman in her forties or fifties with Graves' hyperthyroidism that later progressed to Graves' ophthalmopathy. CDR3s include the opening cysteine and the closing phenylalanine or tryptophan. Each record gives: CDR3 DNA, CDR3 protein, J gene, V gene, D gene, clone size. A D gene is named only where the DNA matches it firmly. Not every row has a clone size; where given, it reads once, few, many or a size class.

DNA: TGTGCCAGCTCACTAGGGACTAGATCCACAGATACGCAGTATTTT; CDR3: CASSLGTRSTDTQYF; J: TRBJ2-3; V: TRBV18; D: TRBD2; size: many
DNA: TGTGCCAGCAGCGTATTATTTTGGGGGGACTACAATGAGCAGTACTTC; CDR3: CASSVLFWGDYNEQYF; J: TRBJ2-7; V: TRBV9; D: TRBD2; size: .
DNA: TGTGCCTGGAGTAGGCCAGGGGAAAAACTGTTTTTT; CDR3: CAWSRPGEKLFF; J: TRBJ1-4; V: TRBV30; D: .; size: .
DNA: TGTGCCACCAGTGAATTAGGACAGGGTGACGCTGATACGCAGTATTTT; CDR3: CATSELGQGDADTQYF; J: TRBJ2-3; V: TRBV24-1; D: TRBD1; size: many
DNA: TGCAGTGCTAGAAGGACCTTGATCGACGGCGAGCAGTACTTC; CDR3: CSARRTLIDGEQYF; J: TRBJ2-7; V: TRBV20-1; D: .; size: many
DNA: TGTGCCAGCAGCCGAACTCGGGGCGGGAATAGGGAAGAGACCCAGTACTTC; CDR3: CASSRTRGGNREETQYF; J: TRBJ2-5; V: TRBV7-8; D: .; size: few
DNA: TGTGCCTGGACCCGGCCCAATGAGCAGTTCTTC; CDR3: CAWTRPNEQFF; J: TRBJ2-1; V: TRBV30; D: .; size: few
DNA: TGTGCCAGCAGATTCACCGAATACGAGCAGTACTTC; CDR3: CASRFTEYEQYF; J: TRBJ2-7; V: TRBV6-1; D: .; size: many
DNA: TGTGCCAGCAGCTTGGGTGGGACAGGGCCCGATGGCTACACCTTC; CDR3: CASSLGGTGPDGYTF; J: TRBJ1-2; V: TRBV5-4; D: TRBD1; size: .
DNA: TGTGCCAGCAGCTTGCCGGGGCTTGATGAGCAGTTCTTC; CDR3: CASSLPGLDEQFF; J: TRBJ2-1; V: TRBV5-5; D: .; size: many
DNA: TGCAGTGCTACCACAATGAACGGACTGTTTTTT; CDR3: CSATTMNGLFF; J: TRBJ1-4; V: TRBV20-1; D: .; size: .
DNA: TGTGCCAGCAGCAAAACCTCGGGGATCCCTGAAGCTTTCTTT; CDR3: CASSKTSGIPEAFF; J: TRBJ1-1; V: TRBV12-3/TRBV12-4; D: .; size: many
DNA: TGCGCCAGCAGCTTGGACTCGGGAGGGGCCACTCGGGCCTACGAGCAGTACTTC; CDR3: CASSLDSGGATRAYEQYF; J: TRBJ2-7; V: TRBV5-1; D: TRBD2; size: .
DNA: TGTGCCACCAGTGGGACTAGCGGTGGAACCTACAATGAGCAGTTCTTC; CDR3: CATSGTSGGTYNEQFF; J: TRBJ2-1; V: TRBV24-1; D: TRBD2; size: many
DNA: TGCAGTGCTACCAAGACTAGCGGGAGTAGCTATGAGCAGTTCTTC; CDR3: CSATKTSGSSYEQFF; J: TRBJ2-1; V: TRBV20-1; D: TRBD2; size: many
DNA: TGTGCCAGCAGTTTAGAGAGTCATAACACTGAAGCTTTCTTT; CDR3: CASSLESHNTEAFF; J: TRBJ1-1; V: TRBV28; D: .; size: many
DNA: TGCAGCGTTAGAGACAGGGTAATCGATGAAGCTTTCTTT; CDR3: CSVRDRVIDEAFF; J: TRBJ1-1; V: TRBV29-1; D: TRBD1; size: .
DNA: TGTGCCAGCAGCATACTGACAGGGAGGATGGTCAATGAGCAGTTCTTC; CDR3: CASSILTGRMVNEQFF; J: TRBJ2-1; V: TRBV5-4; D: .; size: .
DNA: TGTGCCAGCAGCTTAGCGGTGGGACAAACTAATGAAAAACTGTTTTTT; CDR3: CASSLAVGQTNEKLFF; J: TRBJ1-4; V: TRBV7-2; D: .; size: many
DNA: TGTGCCAGCAGCTTATCAAGGGACGGGGAGCTGTTTTTT; CDR3: CASSLSRDGELFF; J: TRBJ2-2; V: TRBV7-3; D: .; size: many
DNA: TGTGCCAGCAGACACGGACAGGGGAGGACAGATACGCAGTATTTT; CDR3: CASRHGQGRTDTQYF; J: TRBJ2-3; V: TRBV12-3/TRBV12-4; D: TRBD1; size: many
DNA: TGTGCCAGTAGTATTACGGGTTTGGGGGAGCTGTTTTTT; CDR3: CASSITGLGELFF; J: TRBJ2-2; V: TRBV19; D: .; size: .
DNA: TGTGCCAGCGCAGTGGGTGGGTTAGGCACTGAAGCTTTCTTT; CDR3: CASAVGGLGTEAFF; J: TRBJ1-1; V: TRBV6-1; D: .; size: many
DNA: TGTGCCAGCAGTTCGTTCGGGACTCCTCCCTTCGTTTTT; CDR3: CASSSFGTPPFVF; J: TRBJ2-2; V: TRBV28; D: .; size: .
DNA: TGCAGTGCTAGAGAGACACTCACAGATACGCAGTATTTT; CDR3: CSARETLTDTQYF; J: TRBJ2-3; V: TRBV20-1; D: .; size: many
DNA: TGTGCCAGCAGATTGGGCGGGAGCGGGGCAGATACGCAGTATTTT; CDR3: CASRLGGSGADTQYF; J: TRBJ2-3; V: TRBV6-1; D: TRBD2; size: .
DNA: TGTGCCAGCAGTGCGGGACAGGGAAGGTATTCACCCCTCCACTTT; CDR3: CASSAGQGRYSPLHF; J: TRBJ1-6; V: TRBV6-1; D: TRBD1; size: many
DNA: TGTGCCATCGGACCGCCGGCCTATGGCTACACCTTC; CDR3: CAIGPPAYGYTF; J: TRBJ1-2; V: TRBV28; D: .; size: many
DNA: TGTGCCAGCAGCCTATGGAGAGGGGGAACAGATACGCAGTATTTT; CDR3: CASSLWRGGTDTQYF; J: TRBJ2-3; V: TRBV14; D: .; size: few
DNA: TGTGCCAGCAACATCATGGGACAGAACACTGAAGCTTTCTTT; CDR3: CASNIMGQNTEAFF; J: TRBJ1-1; V: TRBV6-1; D: .; size: .
DNA: TGCGCCAGCAGCTTCGGGGGGGCTAGGACTGAAGCTTTCTTT; CDR3: CASSFGGARTEAFF; J: TRBJ1-1; V: TRBV5-1; D: .; size: .
DNA: TGCAGCGTTCCCGGCTGGGGCGGGAGTCTCCACGAGCAGTACTTC; CDR3: CSVPGWGGSLHEQYF; J: TRBJ2-7; V: TRBV29-1; D: TRBD2; size: many
DNA: TGCGCCAGCAGCTCTCGGGGGGTATCAGAGACCCAGTACTTC; CDR3: CASSSRGVSETQYF; J: TRBJ2-5; V: TRBV5-1; D: TRBD2; size: few
DNA: TGCAGTGCTAGTCCCGCCGGGGGGGCCAAGGGGAACATTCAGTACTTC; CDR3: CSASPAGGAKGNIQYF; J: TRBJ2-4; V: TRBV20-1; D: TRBD2; size: many
DNA: TGCAGTGCTAACGGACAGGGTGACTACACCTTC; CDR3: CSANGQGDYTF; J: TRBJ1-2; V: TRBV20-1; D: TRBD1; size: many
DNA: TGTGCCAGCAGTTTAACAGGGGGGGAAGGAGATACGCAGTATTTT; CDR3: CASSLTGGEGDTQYF; J: TRBJ2-3; V: TRBV3-1; D: .; size: .
DNA: TGTGCCATCAGTGGAACTAGCGGGGACTCCTACGAGCAGTACTTC; CDR3: CAISGTSGDSYEQYF; J: TRBJ2-7; V: TRBV10-3; D: TRBD2; size: many
DNA: TGCGCCAGCAGCAACACTCCTAGCGGGAAGTACAATGAGCAGTTCTTC; CDR3: CASSNTPSGKYNEQFF; J: TRBJ2-1; V: TRBV4-1; D: TRBD2; size: .
DNA: TGTGCCAGCGGCCCCGGCAACGACGAGCAGTACTTC; CDR3: CASGPGNDEQYF; J: TRBJ2-7; V: TRBV5-6; D: .; size: few
DNA: TGTGCCACCAGTGATCCCCGGGGCCGGGAGACCTACAATGAGCAGTTCTTC; CDR3: CATSDPRGRETYNEQFF; J: TRBJ2-1; V: TRBV24-1; D: .; size: .
DNA: TGTGCCAGCAGTTTGGGGGTATCGTCCCACGAGCAGTACTTC; CDR3: CASSLGVSSHEQYF; J: TRBJ2-7; V: TRBV12-3/TRBV12-4; D: .; size: many
DNA: TGCAGTGCTAGGCCTAGCGGGAGAGGCAATGAGCAGTTCTTC; CDR3: CSARPSGRGNEQFF; J: TRBJ2-1; V: TRBV20-1; D: TRBD2; size: few
DNA: TGTGCCAGCAGTGACAGGACCGGGGAGCTGTTTTTT; CDR3: CASSDRTGELFF; J: TRBJ2-2; V: TRBV6-2/TRBV6-3; D: .; size: .
DNA: TGTGCCAGCAGTGAATTGTACAGCCAAGAGACCCAGTACTTC; CDR3: CASSELYSQETQYF; J: TRBJ2-5; V: TRBV25-1; D: .; size: few
DNA: TGCAGTGCTAGGGTAGAGACTGGGGCCAACGTCCTGACTTTC; CDR3: CSARVETGANVLTF; J: TRBJ2-6; V: TRBV20-1; D: .; size: .
DNA: TGTGCCATCAGTGATAGGGGACAGGGGGCCGGGAATGAGCAGTTCTTC; CDR3: CAISDRGQGAGNEQFF; J: TRBJ2-1; V: TRBV10-3; D: TRBD1; size: .
DNA: TGTGCCTGGAATTGGGGAGACAATGAAGCTTTCTTT; CDR3: CAWNWGDNEAFF; J: TRBJ1-1; V: TRBV30; D: .; size: many
DNA: TGCAGTGCTAGAGAGGCCAGGGGGGGGGGGGAGCCCCAGCATTTT; CDR3: CSAREARGGGEPQHF; J: TRBJ1-5; V: TRBV20-1; D: TRBD1; size: many
DNA: TGTGCCAGCAGCTTCGGGTACACAGATACGCAGTATTTT; CDR3: CASSFGYTDTQYF; J: TRBJ2-3; V: TRBV7-2; D: .; size: .
DNA: TGTGCCAGCACCGACGGAGGGGCTGGAAACACCATATATTTT; CDR3: CASTDGGAGNTIYF; J: TRBJ1-3; V: TRBV12-3/TRBV12-4; D: .; size: many
DNA: TGTGCCAGCAGCCAAAATGGGGCGGGAGAGGAAGATACGCAGTATTTT; CDR3: CASSQNGAGEEDTQYF; J: TRBJ2-3; V: TRBV3-1; D: TRBD2; size: .
DNA: TGCAGCGTTGGGTTGGGGACAGGGGTAGAGACCCAGTACTTC; CDR3: CSVGLGTGVETQYF; J: TRBJ2-5; V: TRBV29-1; D: TRBD1; size: .
DNA: TGCGCCAGCAGCCGGGGGAAGACCGGGGGAGACACCTTC; CDR3: CASSRGKTGGDTF; J: TRBJ1-2; V: TRBV4-1; D: .; size: .
DNA: TGCAGTGCTTACATCGGGACTAGCGGGACCTACGAGCAGTACTTC; CDR3: CSAYIGTSGTYEQYF; J: TRBJ2-7; V: TRBV20-1; D: TRBD2; size: few